The text below deals with one T cell receptor (beta chain). Assay used: immunoSEQ multiplex PCR; TCRdb lists only in-frame clones, some missing. This repertoire shows about 85,000 clones, approximately 91% found once; its top ten account for less than 8.5%. Germline V gene sequence: CDR1 SGHRS, CDR2 YFSETQ. V was pared by 8 bases and J by 0 bases, with 12 bases between. CDR3 size: 14 residues. The entry originates in a study of control samples from healthy donors and cancer patients. The V call is TRBV5-1, the J call TRBJ1-3, with D unresolved. The sequence was collected from a woman aged 55-70 years in good health. Source material: blood. The CDR3 here is CARDAAVSGNTIYF. The CDR3 DNA sequence: TGCGCCAGGGACGCGGCAGTCTCTGGAAACACCATATATTTT.